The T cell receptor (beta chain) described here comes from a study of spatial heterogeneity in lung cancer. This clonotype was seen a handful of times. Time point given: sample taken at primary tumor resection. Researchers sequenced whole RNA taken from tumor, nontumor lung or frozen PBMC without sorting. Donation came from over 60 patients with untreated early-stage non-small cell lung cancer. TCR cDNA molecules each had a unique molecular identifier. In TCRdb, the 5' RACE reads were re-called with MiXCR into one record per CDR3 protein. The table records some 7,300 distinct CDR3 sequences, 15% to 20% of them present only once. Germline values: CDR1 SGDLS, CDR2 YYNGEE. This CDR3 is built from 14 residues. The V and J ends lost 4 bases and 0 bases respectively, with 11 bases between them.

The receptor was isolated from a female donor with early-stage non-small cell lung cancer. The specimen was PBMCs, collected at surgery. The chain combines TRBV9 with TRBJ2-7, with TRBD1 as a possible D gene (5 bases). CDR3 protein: CASSLQTDSYEQYF. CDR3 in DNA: TGTGCCAGCAGCTTGCAGACAGACTCCTACGAGCAGTACTTC.